The next 26 T cell receptor beta chains were all read from a single sample in a study of T cells after yellow fever vaccination. From the 5' RACE reads, TCRdb called clonotypes with MiXCR, one entry per CDR3 protein. The table records approximately 450,000 distinct CDR3 sequences, 15% to 20% of them present only once. The sequences come from PBMCs, collected before the yellow fever booster vaccination. These receptors originate from a man aged 18 to 29 who received the YFV17D yellow fever vaccine.

The CDR3 region is CASSEVGGEETQYF. DNA of the CDR3: TGTGCCAGCAGTGAAGTAGGGGGCGAAGAGACCCAGTACTTC. The chain is built from TRBV2 and TRBJ2-5; 7 bases line up with TRBD1. The CDR3 extends over 14 amino acids. Germline loops: CDR1 SNHLY, CDR2 FYNNEI. The junction had 2 bases not matched to a gene; V was cut back by 1 base and J by 3 bases.

The V and J genes are TRBV5-5 and TRBJ2-3; no firm D call. Germline V gives CDR1 SGHKS, CDR2 YYEKEE (reference sequence). V was clipped by 1 base and J by 8 bases, with 8 bases between them. This CDR3 comprises 12 residues. The CDR3 loop reads CASSLREGTQYF. Here the CDR3 DNA reads TGTGCCAGCAGCTTGAGGGAAGGTACGCAGTATTTT.

The DNA of the CDR3 is TGTGCCAGCAGTTTAGCCGACAGGGCGATGGGGGCTTTCTTT. It yields the protein CASSLADRAMGAFF. The chain has TRBV12-3 or TRBV12-4 and TRBJ1-1; 7 nucleotides line up with TRBD1. This CDR3 has 14 residues. Trimming removed 0 bases from V and 11 bases from J; junction bases left unmatched: 9.

This clonotype came up many times. The chain combines TRBV20-1 with TRBJ2-7; TRBD2 matches 11 bases. CDR3 length: 16 amino acids. Germline V gene data show CDR1 as DFQATT and CDR2 as SNEGSKA (reference sequence). V lost 1 base to trimming and J lost 2 bases; unmatched junction nucleotides: 7. The CDR3 DNA sequence: TGCAGTGCTAGAGGACAGGGACTAGCGGTGGCCTACGAGCAGTACGTC. Translation gives CSARGQGLAVAYEQYV.

This clonotype was seen a few times. The V call is TRBV10-3, the J call TRBJ2-1, with TRBD2 matching 11 bases. The CDR3 sequence is 15 residues long. With V trimmed by 1 base and J by 10 bases, 6 bases remained unmatched. Germline V gives CDR1 ENHRY, CDR2 SYGVKD. CDR3 sequence (DNA): TGTGCCATCAGTGAGTTTACTAGCGGGGGCCTCGAGCAGTTCTTC. Translated: CAISEFTSGGLEQFF.

This clonotype appeared many times. The chain joins TRBV5-1 to TRBJ2-1; D is uncertain. V was clipped by 0 bases and J by 0 bases, with 13 bases between them. The CDR3 runs to 17 residues. The germline CDR1 and CDR2 sequences are SGHRS and YFSETQ. Written as DNA, the CDR3 is TGCGCCAGCAGCTTGGGGTTGCGGCGGAGCTCCTACAATGAGCAGTTCTTC. Amino acids: CASSLGLRRSSYNEQFF.

The CDR3 spells CASSLAWGSGDTIYF. CDR3 DNA: TGTGCCAGCAGCCTTGCTTGGGGTTCCGGGGACACCATATATTTT. The chain joins TRBV3-1 to TRBJ1-3; D is ambiguous. V lost 4 bases and J lost 8, with 18 bases in between. Germline values: CDR1 LGHDT, CDR2 YNNKEL (reference sequence). This CDR3 is 15 amino acids long.

The J gene is TRBJ1-2, the V gene TRBV29-1; perhaps TRBD1 as D (5 bases). Germline CDR1 is SQVTM and CDR2 is ANQGSEA. The CDR3 is 13 amino acids. Deletions cut 6 bases from V and 4 bases from J, with 15 bases between. The CDR3 reads CSVHLGEVYGYTF. DNA for the CDR3: TGCAGCGTGCACTTAGGGGAAGTCTATGGCTACACCTTC.

This clonotype was counted only a few times. CDR3 sequence: CASSNGGSREETQYF. CDR3 nucleotides: TGCGCCAGCAGTAATGGGGGTTCAAGGGAGGAGACCCAGTACTTC. V is TRBV10-2 and J is TRBJ2-5, with D possibly called TRBD1 or TRBD2 (5 bases each). In germline, CDR1 is WSHSY, CDR2 SAAADI. V shed 5 bases and J shed 5 bases, with 18 bases lying between them. The length of the CDR3 is 15 residues.

This clonotype was counted ten times or more. The chain couples TRBV2 to TRBJ1-5, with D possibly matching TRBD1 (6 bases). This CDR3 comprises 13 residues. Trimming pared 6 bases from V and 15 bases from J, leaving 21 bases between. Germline V gives CDR1 SNHLY, CDR2 FYNNEI. CDR3 residues: CASSPNSQGLGHF. The CDR3 nucleotides are TGTGCCAGCAGCCCGAATTCTCAGGGGTTGGGGCATTTT.

This chain links TRBV11-2 with TRBJ1-1; 9 nucleotides line up with TRBD1. The CDR3 runs 15 residues. Trimming at V came to 5 bases and at J to 7 bases, leaving 11 bases not matched to a gene. The germline CDR1 and CDR2 sequences are SGHAT and FQNNGV. CDR3 sequence reads: CASSAPGQGGVEAFF. The CDR3 DNA reads as TGTGCCAGCAGCGCACCGGGACAGGGTGGAGTTGAAGCTTTCTTT. The variable domain in full, completed from reference TRBV11-2 and TRBJ1-1, reads EAGVAQSPRYKIIEKRQSVAFWCNPISGHATLYWYQQILGQGPKLLIQFQNNGVVDDSQLPKDRFSAERLKGVDSTLKIQPAKLEDSAVYLCASSAPGQGGVEAFFGQGTRLTVV.

The chain couples TRBV6-4 to TRBJ2-1; TRBD2 matches 12 bases. The CDR3 extends over 14 amino acids. Germline V CDR1 and CDR2: MRHNA, SNTAGT. Losses at the gene ends were 8 bases for V and 8 bases for J; bases not matched to a gene: 7. The CDR3 DNA follows: TGTGCCAGCGCCCCTAGCGGGGGGGCCTATGAGCAGTTCTTC. It codes for CASAPSGGAYEQFF.

The genes are TRBV25-1 and TRBJ2-4; D ambiguous. The CDR3 is 14 residues long. Germline CDR1 reads MGHDK; CDR2 reads SYGVNS. Trimming removed 2 bases at V and 0 bases at J, with 5 bases between. This CDR3 reads CASSEGLAKNIQYF. CDR3 DNA sequence: TGTGCCAGCAGTGAAGGGCTAGCCAAAAACATTCAGTACTTC.

The genes are TRBV7-9 and TRBJ2-2, with 7 nucleotides matching TRBD1. Germline CDR1 SEHNR, CDR2 FQNEAQ (reference sequence). Germline trimming cut 8 bases from V and 1 base from J; bases unmatched to any gene: 7. The CDR3 spans 15 residues. CDR3 bases: TGTGCCAGCGGTCCTCAGGGGGTGAACACCGGGGAGCTGTTTTTT. Amino acid sequence: CASGPQGVNTGELFF.

This clonotype has more than one count but fewer than ten. V is TRBV5-6 and J is TRBJ2-7, with no clear D. The ends were cut back, 4 bases at V and 0 bases at J, with 8 bases in the middle. Germline V gene sequence: CDR1 SGHDT, CDR2 YYEEEE. This CDR3 has 13 residues. The CDR3 sequence is CASSRASSYEQYV. Written as DNA, the CDR3 is TGTGCCAGCAGCCGCGCCAGCTCCTACGAGCAGTACGTC.

The J gene is TRBJ1-2, the V gene TRBV6-5; the match to TRBD1 covers 7 bases. The CDR3 has 16 amino acids. The germline V gene encodes CDR1 MNHEY and CDR2 SVGAGI. V was clipped by 0 bases and J by 7 bases; unmatched bases: 11. The chain's CDR3 is CASSYSRQGRKSGYTF. CDR3 nucleotide sequence: TGTGCCAGCAGTTACTCCCGACAGGGAAGAAAGTCTGGCTACACCTTC.

There are a few counts of this clonotype. The gene calls are TRBV4-1 and TRBJ2-5, with no clear D. This CDR3 region has 18 residues. V gave up 1 base and J gave up 1 base, with 19 bases separating them. Germline-derived CDR1 and CDR2 are MGHRA and YSYEKL. The CDR3, as DNA: TGCGCCAGCAGCCAAGCAAGTGTATGGGCCGTAGGCCAAGAGACCCAGTACTTC. Translating gives CASSQASVWAVGQETQYF.

This clonotype was seen a handful of times. In DNA, the CDR3 is TGCGCCAGCAGCTTGGGCAGGGCCGAGCAGTACGTC. Translated: CASSLGRAEQYV. The J gene is TRBJ2-7, the V gene TRBV5-1, with a tentative D call TRBD1 (5 bases). The CDR3 length is 12 residues. Trimming shortened V by 0 bases and J by 6 bases, and 7 bases separated the two germline ends. Germline V gene data show CDR1 as SGHRS and CDR2 as YFSETQ.

This clonotype was counted a few times. This chain uses TRBV29-1 with TRBJ1-1; possible D gene TRBD1, 6 bases. Germline assignment: CDR1 SQVTM and CDR2 ANQGSEA. This CDR3 is 12 amino acids long. V was cut by 7 bases and J by 4 bases, with 13 bases left in between. The CDR3 coding sequence is TGCAGCGCACAGGGTTCGTCCACTGAAGCTTTCTTT. Translation: CSAQGSSTEAFF.

The table lists this clonotype with a few counts. The chain couples TRBV7-3 to TRBJ2-2, with a possible D match to TRBD2 (6 bases). Germline loops: CDR1 SGHTA, CDR2 FQGTGA. The CDR3 has 15 amino acids. V was clipped by 3 bases and J by 7 bases, with 15 bases between them. CDR3 protein: CASSLAGPQGGELFF. The DNA of the CDR3 is TGTGCCAGCAGCTTGGCGGGACCCCAGGGCGGGGAGCTGTTTTTT.

The gene calls are TRBV6-5 and TRBJ2-7; 12 nucleotides line up with TRBD1. The length of the CDR3 is 15 residues. Germline values: CDR1 MNHEY, CDR2 SVGAGI. V lost 5 bases, J lost 4 bases, and 6 bases stayed unmatched. CDR3 sequence (DNA): TGTGCCAGCAGTCCGGCGGGACAGGGGGCTTACGAGCAGTACTTC. Residues: CASSPAGQGAYEQYF.

The rearrangement uses TRBV12-3 or TRBV12-4 and TRBJ2-6; the D gene is possibly TRBD2 (5 bases). The CDR3 spans 16 residues. Trimming stripped 2 bases from V and 0 bases from J, with 8 bases between. The CDR3 DNA reads TGTGCCAGCAGTTTAAGCGGCCACTCTGGGGCCAACGTCCTGACTTTC. This gives the protein CASSLSGHSGANVLTF.

This clonotype has only a few counts. J is TRBJ2-3 and V is TRBV4-2; 11 positions match TRBD2. The CDR3 totals 18 residues. With V trimmed by 0 bases and J by 5 bases, 10 bases remained unmatched. Germline V lookup: CDR1 LGHNA, CDR2 YNFKEQ. DNA of the CDR3: TGTGCCAGCAGCCAAGAGGGGCGTCTAGCGGGGGGTGAAGATACGCAGTATTTT. As protein: CASSQEGRLAGGEDTQYF.

This clonotype was observed a few times. The chain joins TRBV7-3 to TRBJ2-3; no definite D call. The V gene's germline CDR1 is SGHTA and CDR2 FQGTGA. Trimming stripped 5 bases from V and 0 bases from J, with 12 bases between. This CDR3 contains 15 residues. CDR3 DNA: TGTGCCAGCAGCCCGGGTTGGGCGAGCACAGATACGCAGTATTTT. As protein: CASSPGWASTDTQYF.

This clonotype was picked up a small number of times. The rearrangement joins TRBV6-5 to TRBJ2-3, with D hard to call. This CDR3 has 14 residues. From germline, CDR1 is MNHEY and CDR2 SVGAGI. The V and J ends lost 5 bases and 1 base respectively, with 10 bases between them. The CDR3 sequence: CASSRTRGTDTQYF. In DNA form, the CDR3 reads TGTGCCAGCAGTCGTACCAGAGGCACAGATACGCAGTATTTT.

The chain carries TRBV15 and TRBJ1-2, with 9 bases matching TRBD1. V gave up 0 bases and J gave up 2 bases; unmatched junction bases: 7. Germline CDR1 is LNHNV and CDR2 is YYDKDF (reference sequence). The CDR3 has 17 residues. This CDR3 reads CATSRDGGQGSNYGYTF. DNA of the CDR3: TGTGCCACCAGCAGAGACGGCGGACAGGGGTCAAACTATGGCTACACCTTC. The full variable domain, rest sourced from reference TRBV15 and TRBJ1-2, is DAMVIQNPRYQVTQFGKPVTLSCSQTLNHNVMYWYQQKSSQAPKLLFHYYDKDFNNEADTPDNFQSRRPNTSFCFLDIRSPGLGDTAMYLCATSRDGGQGSNYGYTFGSGTRLTVV.